A single sample is the source of the 27 T cell receptor beta chains below, sequenced in a study of PD-1 blockade in classical Hodgkin lymphoma (dated by TCRdb to about 2020). The library was obtained by the immunoSEQ multiplex PCR assay. Not all clones reach the TCRdb copy of this immuneACCESS table, which keeps in-frame sequences only. Checked studies attribute under half of the gap to unresolved V genes and leave the rest unexplained. This sample gives fewer than 30,000 clones in total; approximately 79% of them show up just once. The ten largest clones take up about 0.6% of the sample. The label giving this sample's time point can be read as: cycle 4 day 1 (C4D1), after less than 7 weeks of nivolumab. All trial patients had relapsed after autologous stem cell transplantation, with cohorts A, B and C differing in prior brentuximab vedotin exposure. Using a Miltenyi CD4+ T cell isolation kit, CD4+ T cells were purified from thawed PBMCs through magnetic negative selection.

The sample consisted of CD4+ T cells from blood, taken before the fourth cycle of nivolumab. Source of these receptors: a human donor with classical Hodgkin lymphoma.

The gene calls are TRBV18 and TRBJ1-1; D uncertain. The CDR3 spans 15 residues. In germline, CDR1 is KGHSH, CDR2 LQKENI. The V end lost 1 base, the J end lost 0 bases, and 9 bases lay between the germline ends. The CDR3: CASSPHLEVNTEAFF. For the CDR3, the DNA is TGTGCCAGCTCACCACATCTCGAGGTGAACACTGAAGCTTTCTTT.

V and J are TRBV7-8 and TRBJ2-2; 10 nucleotides align to TRBD2. This CDR3 region has 15 residues. V shed 5 bases, J shed 3 bases, and the junction held 3 bases outside the gene matches. Germline values: CDR1 SGHVS, CDR2 FQNEAQ. The CDR3 coding sequence is TGTGCCAGCAGCCCTAGCGGGGGAGACACCGGGGAGCTGTTTTTT. Residues: CASSPSGGDTGELFF. Full variable domain (remainder filled in from reference TRBV7-8 and TRBJ2-2): GAGVSQSPRYKVAKRGQDVALRCDPISGHVSLFWYQQALGQGPEFLTYFQNEAQLDKSGLPSDRFFAERPEGSVSTLKIQRTQQEDSAVYLCASSPSGGDTGELFFGEGSRLTVL.

The chain couples TRBV7-9 to TRBJ2-3; 8 bases match TRBD1. Trimming cost V 8 bases and J 0 bases; bases outside gene matches: 13. CDR1 and CDR2 (germline): SEHNR, FQNEAQ (reference sequence). The CDR3 totals 17 residues. The CDR3, as DNA: TGTGCCAGCGATCTCAACCCCGGGACAGGCAGCACAGATACGCAGTATTTT. It codes for CASDLNPGTGSTDTQYF.

The genes are TRBV9 and TRBJ2-7; 12 bases are shared with TRBD1. V was clipped by 4 bases and J by 6 bases; unmatched bases: 5. The length of the CDR3 is 14 residues. Germline V gene sequence: CDR1 SGDLS, CDR2 YYNGEE. This CDR3 is CASSTGQGASEQYF. The DNA of the CDR3 is TGTGCCAGCAGCACGGGACAGGGGGCTTCCGAGCAGTACTTC.

The chain joins TRBV6-5 to TRBJ1-2; tentatively, D is TRBD1 (6 bases). V dropped 0 bases and J dropped 8 bases, with 13 bases sitting between them. This CDR3 contains 14 residues. Germline CDR1 reads MNHEY; CDR2 reads SVGAGI. DNA for the CDR3: TGTGCCAGCAGTTACTCGAAGGGGGTGGGAGGCTACACCTTC. It translates to CASSYSKGVGGYTF.

J is TRBJ2-1 and V is TRBV9; TRBD1 is a possible D gene (6 bases). Trimming left V 0 bases short and J 0 bases short, with 10 bases between. This CDR3 is built from 16 residues. Germline CDR1 reads SGDLS; CDR2 reads YYNGEE. The CDR3 region is CASSVDEGDSYNEQFF. CDR3 in DNA: TGTGCCAGCAGCGTAGATGAGGGGGACTCCTACAATGAGCAGTTCTTC.

The chain employs TRBV6-5 and TRBJ2-5; D gene ambiguous. Trimming shortened V by 6 bases and J by 5 bases, and 19 bases separated the two germline ends. Germline V gives CDR1 MNHEY, CDR2 SVGAGI. The length of the CDR3 is 15 residues. The CDR3 DNA follows: TGTGCCAGCAGCCATCCAGCAGGTGGGATGGAGACCCAGTACTTC. It specifies CASSHPAGGMETQYF.

The genes are TRBV28 and TRBJ2-7; D is ambiguous. The CDR3 loop spans 13 amino acids. V was pared by 2 bases and J by 3 bases, with 8 bases between. CDR1 and CDR2 from the germline V gene are MDHEN and SYDVKM. CDR3: CASSLGRIYEQYF. In DNA, the CDR3 is TGTGCCAGCAGTTTAGGACGGATCTACGAGCAGTACTTC.

The genes are TRBV5-1 and TRBJ1-1; D gene uncertain. This CDR3 has 14 amino acids. The germline CDR1 and CDR2 sequences are SGHRS and YFSETQ. The V end was cut by 0 bases, the J end by 1 base, with 7 bases between. CDR3 amino acids: CASSLDVANTEAFF. CDR3 nucleotide sequence: TGCGCCAGCAGCTTGGATGTAGCGAACACTGAAGCTTTCTTT.

This rearrangement joins TRBV27 to TRBJ1-2; 8 bases are a match to TRBD1. The germline CDR1 and CDR2 sequences are MNHEY and SMNVEV (reference sequence). The CDR3 has 14 amino acids. V was clipped by 6 bases and J by 7 bases; unmatched bases: 10. CDR3 loop: CASRIIGQGSGYTF. Here the CDR3 DNA reads TGTGCCAGCAGGATCATCGGACAGGGAAGTGGCTACACCTTC.

This clone was counted between two and nine times. The genes are TRBV29-1 and TRBJ1-1; 7 nucleotides match TRBD1. The J segment lost 4 bases and the V segment lost 3 bases, leaving 5 bases of the junction unmatched. This CDR3 comprises 13 residues. The germline gives CDR1 SQVTM, CDR2 ANQGSEA. This chain's CDR3 is CSVDHRGGTEAFF. The CDR3 bases are TGCAGCGTTGACCACAGGGGAGGCACTGAAGCTTTCTTT. Drawing the rest from reference TRBV29-1 and TRBJ1-1, the complete variable domain is SAVISQKPSRDICQRGTSLTIQCQVDSQVTMMFWYRQQPGQSLTLIATANQGSEATYESGFVIDKFPISRPNLTFSTLTVSNMSPEDSSIYLCSVDHRGGTEAFFGQGTRLTVV.

The chain carries TRBV7-8 and TRBJ1-5; D gene unclear. CDR3 size: 13 residues. V lost 1 base, J lost 4 bases, and 5 bases lay in between. From germline, CDR1 is SGHVS and CDR2 FQNEAQ. CDR3 residues: CASSLGWNQPQHF. CDR3 coding DNA: TGTGCCAGCAGCTTAGGGTGGAATCAGCCCCAGCATTTT.

The genes are TRBV6-5 and TRBJ1-1; 7 nucleotides match TRBD1. The CDR3 spans 15 residues. J lost 1 base, V lost 0 bases, and 2 bases had no gene match. Germline loops: CDR1 MNHEY, CDR2 SVGAGI. CDR3 coding DNA: TGTGCCAGCAGTTACTCGGGACAGTCGAACACTGAAGCTTTCTTT. This encodes CASSYSGQSNTEAFF.

This rearrangement joins TRBV7-9 to TRBJ2-7; TRBD1 matches 9 bases. V dropped 5 bases and J dropped 2; count of bases not matched to a gene: 4. The CDR3 is 14 amino acids. The germline CDR1 and CDR2 sequences are SEHNR and FQNEAQ (reference sequence). The CDR3 nucleotides are TGTGCCAGCAGCCCAGGGACAGGGACCTACGAGCAGTACTTC. Translating gives CASSPGTGTYEQYF.

The chain has TRBV2 and TRBJ2-7, with 7 bases identical to TRBD1. V dropped 4 bases and J dropped 3; count of bases not matched to a gene: 6. CDR3 length equals 14 residues. Per germline, CDR1 SNHLY and CDR2 FYNNEI. CDR3 loop: CASSGVDRYYEQYF. CDR3 coding DNA: TGTGCCAGCAGTGGGGTGGACAGGTACTACGAGCAGTACTTC. Looking up the rest from reference TRBV2 and TRBJ2-7 gives the full variable domain: EPEVTQTPSHQVTQMGQEVILRCVPISNHLYFYWYRQILGQKVEFLVSFYNNEISEKSEIFDDQFSVERPDGSNFTLKIRSTKLEDSAMYFCASSGVDRYYEQYFGPGTRLTVT.

The V and J genes are TRBV6-5 and TRBJ2-7; the D gene could be TRBD1 or TRBD2 (5 bases each). This CDR3 has 14 residues. Germline V CDR1 and CDR2: MNHEY, SVGAGI. Deletions cut 9 bases from V and 1 base from J, with 16 bases between. The chain's CDR3 is CASTVAGTSYEQYF. DNA of the CDR3: TGTGCCAGTACTGTCGCAGGGACGTCCTACGAGCAGTACTTC.

The chain is built from TRBV7-2 and TRBJ2-1; 8 bases are a match to TRBD1. Germline CDR1 and CDR2: SGHTA and FQGNSA. The V gene end was trimmed by 3 bases and the J gene end by 5 bases; junction bases not matched to a gene: 0. The CDR3 is 13 residues long. The CDR3 DNA is TGTGCCAGCAGCTTCAGGGGGCACAATGAGCAGTTCTTC. Residues: CASSFRGHNEQFF.

This chain joins TRBV10-3 and TRBJ2-3; D may be TRBD2 (6 bases). V was pared by 7 bases and J by 4 bases, with 9 bases between. This CDR3 region has 12 residues. The V gene's germline CDR1 is ENHRY and CDR2 SYGVKD. The CDR3 is CAITSVPDTQYF. In DNA, the CDR3 is TGTGCCATCACTAGCGTCCCAGATACGCAGTATTTT.

The J gene is TRBJ2-7, the V gene TRBV5-1; 10 bases map to TRBD1. The CDR3 extends over 19 amino acids. After removal of 4 bases from V and 0 bases from J, the junction contained 16 bases not matched to a gene. The germline V gene has CDR1 SGHRS and CDR2 YFSETQ. CDR3 nucleotides: TGCGCCAGCAGCCACACCACCCCCTGGACAGGGGGTCCCTCCTACGAGCAGTACTTC. It yields the protein CASSHTTPWTGGPSYEQYF.

The rearrangement links TRBV18 to TRBJ1-4; no reliable D call. Deletions cut 3 bases from V and 10 bases from J, with 12 bases between. Germline V gene sequence: CDR1 KGHSH, CDR2 LQKENI. This CDR3 spans 13 amino acids. The CDR3 nucleotides read TGTGCCAGCTCACCTCAGGACCTCCGAAAACTGTTTTTT. The encoded protein is CASSPQDLRKLFF.

The V gene is TRBV29-1, the J gene TRBJ2-5; tentatively, D is TRBD1 (7 bases). Gene TRBJ2-7 matches the end of the DNA better, so the J call may be wrong. The CDR3 covers 14 residues. Germline-derived CDR1 and CDR2 are SQVTM and ANQGSEA. The CDR3 reads CSVEPAGQNYEQYF. The CDR3 DNA sequence: TGCAGCGTTGAACCCGCGGGACAGAACTACGAGCAGTACTTC.

The gene calls are TRBV7-9 and TRBJ1-2, with D perhaps matching TRBD1 (6 bases). In germline, CDR1 is SEHNR, CDR2 FQNEAQ (reference sequence). The germline V and J ends were trimmed by 2 bases and 5 bases, with 18 bases remaining between them. This CDR3 is 16 amino acids long. CDR3 amino acids: CASSLSRDTPGYGYTF. Written as DNA, the CDR3 is TGTGCCAGCAGCTTAAGTCGGGACACCCCGGGATATGGCTACACCTTC.

The chain carries TRBV6-5 and TRBJ1-5; D unclear. The CDR3 runs 15 residues. CDR1 and CDR2 from the germline V gene are MNHEY and SVGAGI. The V end was cut by 2 bases, the J end by 2 bases, with 10 bases between. The CDR3 region is CASSYEWGGNQPQHF. Here the CDR3 DNA reads TGTGCCAGCAGTTACGAGTGGGGAGGCAATCAGCCCCAGCATTTT.

In its sample, this clone was seen a few times. The chain links TRBV10-3 to TRBJ1-1; TRBD1 matches at 10 bases. The CDR3 is made up of 14 amino acids. V lost 7 bases and J lost 1; bases outside the gene matches: 3. Germline V gene data show CDR1 as ENHRY and CDR2 as SYGVKD. CDR3 nucleotide sequence: TGTGCCATCATGGGACAGGGGTCGAACACTGAAGCTTTCTTT. Translating gives CAIMGQGSNTEAFF.

The gene calls are TRBV15 and TRBJ1-3; 8 bases are a match to TRBD1. CDR3 length equals 15 residues. V lost 5 bases and J lost 0; bases outside the gene matches: 3. The germline V gene encodes CDR1 LNHNV and CDR2 YYDKDF (reference sequence). This CDR3 is CATSRTGYSGNTIYF. As DNA, the CDR3 is TGTGCCACCAGCCGGACAGGGTACTCTGGAAACACCATATATTTT. Full variable domain (missing parts from reference TRBV15 and TRBJ1-3): DAMVIQNPRYQVTQFGKPVTLSCSQTLNHNVMYWYQQKSSQAPKLLFHYYDKDFNNEADTPDNFQSRRPNTSFCFLDIRSPGLGDTAMYLCATSRTGYSGNTIYFGEGSWLTVV.

The chain carries TRBV7-9 and TRBJ2-3, with a weak D call TRBD1 (6 bases). Trimming took off 5 bases at V and 5 bases at J, with 14 bases between the two ends. This CDR3 has 14 amino acids. Per the germline V gene, CDR1 is SEHNR and CDR2 is FQNEAQ (reference sequence). The CDR3 sequence: CASSLSSRGDTQYF. Here the CDR3 DNA reads TGTGCCAGCAGCCTTAGTTCCAGGGGAGATACGCAGTATTTT.

This chain connects TRBV7-8 to TRBJ1-4; 10 nucleotides align to TRBD1. Germline lookup yields CDR1 SGHVS and CDR2 FQNEAQ. The trim removed 5 bases at V and 9 bases at J, leaving 9 bases unmatched. The CDR3 length is 15 residues. The CDR3 sequence is CASSPQDRGLKKLFF. The CDR3, as DNA: TGTGCCAGCAGCCCTCAAGACAGGGGGCTGAAAAAACTGTTTTTT.